This TCR beta chain was identified during a study of blood T cells in healthy people across ages. The CDR3 is 14 residues long. V lost 7 bases to trimming and J lost 2 bases; unmatched junction nucleotides: 8. Germline V gives CDR1 MDHEN, CDR2 SYDVKM. Donors gave around 10 milliliters of peripheral blood apiece. The second PCR ran about 7 to 12 cycles with a sample-barcoded 5' primer and J-beta primers. Each CDR3 protein gets one entry after TCRdb re-called the 5' RACE reads with MiXCR. The sample shows 660,000 or so distinct CDR3 sequences, roughly three fifths of them seen only once. The sequencing sample was made of blood. The sequence was collected from a man aged 60 to 69 in good health. J is TRBJ2-7 and V is TRBV28, with 7 bases identical to TRBD1. This chain's CDR3 is CASNTGAGAYEQYF. CDR3 DNA sequence: TGTGCCAGCAACACAGGGGCAGGAGCCTACGAGCAGTACTTC.